The 13 T cell receptor beta chains listed next were all sequenced from one sample in a study of control samples from healthy donors and cancer patients (TCRdb year 2020). Libraries came from the immunoSEQ multiplex PCR assay. What TCRdb holds here is the immuneACCESS table cut down to in-frame rearrangements. Part of the clones is not present; checked against another copy, under half of the missing clones reflect an unresolved V gene, and the others are unexplained. The sample's table lists a count of about 200,000 clones. The ten largest account for roughly 2% of the sample. Sequencing was performed on blood. The source of these receptors is a woman under 40 in good health.

CDR3 nucleotides: TGTGCCAGCAGCGGAGGACTAGGGTGGCCCTACGAGCAGTACTTC. Its translation: CASSGGLGWPYEQYF. The chain uses TRBV6-5 and TRBJ2-7; 7 nucleotides agree with TRBD2. The J segment lost 2 bases and the V segment lost 6 bases, leaving 10 bases of the junction unmatched. Germline V gives CDR1 MNHEY, CDR2 SVGAGI. This CDR3 contains 15 residues.

This chain uses TRBV6-2 or TRBV6-3 with TRBJ1-2; the D gene is possibly TRBD1 (5 bases). The germline V and J ends were trimmed by 0 bases and 2 bases, with 7 bases remaining between them. CDR3 length: 14 amino acids. Per the germline V gene, CDR1 is MNHEY and CDR2 is SVGEGT. This CDR3 is CASSYSTENYGYTF. Here the CDR3 DNA reads TGTGCCAGCAGTTACTCGACAGAAAACTATGGCTACACCTTC.

This chain uses TRBV4-1 with TRBJ2-7; 8 nucleotides agree with TRBD1. V lost 1 base, J lost 0 bases, and 8 bases stayed unmatched. Germline CDR1 reads MGHRA; CDR2 reads YSYEKL. The CDR3 totals 17 residues. Written as DNA, the CDR3 is TGCGCCAGCAGCCAAGTTTCCGGGACAGGAAGCTCCTACGAGCAGTACTTC. The encoded protein is CASSQVSGTGSSYEQYF.

This chain links TRBV6-1 with TRBJ2-5, with 8 bases matching TRBD1. V lost 4 bases and J lost 1; bases outside the gene matches: 8. This CDR3 is built from 16 residues. CDR1 is MNHNS, CDR2 SASEGT, per germline. As DNA, the CDR3 is TGTGCCAGCAGTGCCCATAATACAGGGGGCCAAGAGACCCAGTACTTC. Translated, it gives CASSAHNTGGQETQYF.

The rearrangement links TRBV5-1 to TRBJ2-1, with a possible D match to TRBD1 (6 bases). V lost 4 bases and J lost 2, with 19 bases in between. Germline loops: CDR1 SGHRS, CDR2 YFSETQ. CDR3 length: 17 residues. CDR3 sequence reads: CASSPNGGQGTYNEQFF. CDR3 nucleotide sequence: TGCGCCAGCAGCCCCAACGGCGGGCAGGGGACCTACAATGAGCAGTTCTTC.

The chain couples TRBV4-1 to TRBJ1-2; D is uncertain. Germline V lookup: CDR1 MGHRA, CDR2 YSYEKL. V lost 2 bases and J 8 bases, leaving 21 bases between the germline ends. The CDR3 length is 16 residues. In nucleotides, the CDR3 is TGCGCCAGCAGCCAACCTACCGGGCCGCCCACCGGCGGCTACACCTTC. This sequence encodes CASSQPTGPPTGGYTF.

The rearrangement uses TRBV4-1 and TRBJ1-1; D is undetermined. Germline V CDR1 and CDR2: MGHRA, YSYEKL. V was trimmed by 0 bases and J by 6 bases, leaving 17 bases between them. The CDR3 has 16 residues. The CDR3 reads CASSQDPPQDLSEAFF. In nucleotides, the CDR3 is TGCGCCAGCAGCCAAGATCCCCCACAAGATCTGTCTGAAGCTTTCTTT.

CDR3 amino acids: CASIMGSGYTF. As DNA, the CDR3 is TGTGCCAGCATAATGGGATCCGGCTACACCTTC. J is TRBJ1-2 and V is TRBV12-3 or TRBV12-4; D gene ambiguous. V lost 7 bases and J 8 bases, leaving 11 bases between the germline ends. This CDR3 is 11 amino acids long.

This sequence joins TRBV18 and TRBJ1-5; D not resolved. The CDR3 covers 15 residues. Germline V gene data show CDR1 as KGHSH and CDR2 as LQKENI. The V end was cut by 2 bases, the J end by 6 bases, with 14 bases between. The chain's CDR3 is CASSPYGDASQPQHF. The CDR3 DNA is TGTGCCAGCTCACCATACGGGGATGCGAGTCAGCCCCAGCATTTT.

The rearrangement joins TRBV18 to TRBJ2-3; D ambiguous. Per germline, CDR1 KGHSH and CDR2 LQKENI. The germline V and J ends were trimmed by 0 bases and 2 bases, with 9 bases remaining between them. This CDR3 has 15 amino acids. CDR3 coding DNA: TGTGCCAGCTCACCACCCGACGGATACACAGATACGCAGTATTTT. Translated, it gives CASSPPDGYTDTQYF.

The V and J genes are TRBV7-2 and TRBJ2-3, with D unclear. CDR3 size: 12 residues. CDR1 SGHTA and CDR2 FQGNSA come from the germline V gene. V was shortened by 2 bases and J by 4 bases, with 4 bases between the two germline ends. CDR3 amino acids: CASSLPADTQYF. The DNA of the CDR3 is TGTGCCAGCAGCTTACCAGCAGATACGCAGTATTTT.

The rearrangement uses TRBV4-1 and TRBJ1-5; tentatively, D is TRBD1 (5 bases). The germline gives CDR1 MGHRA, CDR2 YSYEKL. The ends were cut back, 3 bases at V and 4 bases at J, with 10 bases in the middle. This CDR3 spans 14 amino acids. The CDR3 DNA reads TGCGCCAGCAGCCACGGCTGGGGGAATCAGCCCCAGCATTTT. As protein: CASSHGWGNQPQHF.

The V gene is TRBV28, the J gene TRBJ1-1; D ambiguous. The length of the CDR3 is 13 residues. V dropped 2 bases and J dropped 1 base, with 5 bases sitting between them. CDR1 MDHEN and CDR2 SYDVKM come from the germline V gene. The CDR3 reads CASSLRWNTEAFF. DNA for the CDR3: TGTGCCAGCAGTTTAAGATGGAACACTGAAGCTTTCTTT. The full variable domain, in which reference TRBV28 and TRBJ1-1 provide the parts outside the CDR3, is DVKVTQSSRYLVKRTGEKVFLECVQDMDHENMFWYRQDPGLGLRLIYFSYDVKMKEKGDIPEGYSVSREKKERFSLILESASTNQTSMYLCASSLRWNTEAFFGQGTRLTVV.